This paragraph covers one T cell receptor (beta chain) sequence. The CDR3 extends over 13 amino acids. Looked up from germline, CDR1 is SGHVS and CDR2 is FQNEAQ. V lost 3 bases and J 1 base, leaving 7 bases between the germline ends. The sample is drawn from a study of technical replicates of blood from a handful of donors. Profiling relied on immunoSEQ multiplex PCR, and the TCRdb table lists in-frame clones only, not all of them. Here the sample spans approximately 82,000 clones, 91% being singletons. This TCR derives from a human donor in good health. Some clones in this sample may be carry-over from other donors' samples. The sequenced sample was T cells isolated from PBMCs. The V and J genes are TRBV7-8 and TRBJ2-7, with D unclear. CDR3 residues: CASSFGRSYEQYF. CDR3 nucleotide sequence: TGTGCCAGCAGCTTTGGGCGTTCCTACGAGCAGTACTTC.